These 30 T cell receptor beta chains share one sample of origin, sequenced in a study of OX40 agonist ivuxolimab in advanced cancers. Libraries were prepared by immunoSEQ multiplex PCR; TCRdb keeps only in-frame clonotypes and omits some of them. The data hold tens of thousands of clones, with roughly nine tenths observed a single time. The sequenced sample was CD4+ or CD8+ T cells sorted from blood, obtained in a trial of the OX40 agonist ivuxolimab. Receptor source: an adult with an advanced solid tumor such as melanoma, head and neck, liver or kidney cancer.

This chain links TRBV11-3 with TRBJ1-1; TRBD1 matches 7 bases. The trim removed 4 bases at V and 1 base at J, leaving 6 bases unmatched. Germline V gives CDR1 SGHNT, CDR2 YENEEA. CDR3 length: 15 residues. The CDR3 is CASSSSGTANTEAFF. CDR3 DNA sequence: TGTGCCAGCAGCTCCTCCGGGACAGCGAACACTGAAGCTTTCTTT.

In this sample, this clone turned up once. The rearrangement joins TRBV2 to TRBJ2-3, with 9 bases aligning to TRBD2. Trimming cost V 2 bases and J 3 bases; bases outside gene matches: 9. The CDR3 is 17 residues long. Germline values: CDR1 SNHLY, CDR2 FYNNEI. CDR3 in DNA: TGTGCCAGCAGTGAATCTCTGCTAGCGGGGTCGACAGATACGCAGTATTTT. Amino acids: CASSESLLAGSTDTQYF. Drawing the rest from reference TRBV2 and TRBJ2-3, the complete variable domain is EPEVTQTPSHQVTQMGQEVILRCVPISNHLYFYWYRQILGQKVEFLVSFYNNEISEKSEIFDDQFSVERPDGSNFTLKIRSTKLEDSAMYFCASSESLLAGSTDTQYFGPGTRLTVL.

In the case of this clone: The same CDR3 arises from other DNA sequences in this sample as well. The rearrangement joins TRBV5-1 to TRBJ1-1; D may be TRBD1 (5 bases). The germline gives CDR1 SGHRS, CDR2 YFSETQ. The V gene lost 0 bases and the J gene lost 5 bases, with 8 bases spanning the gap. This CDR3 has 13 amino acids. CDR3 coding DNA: TGCGCCAGCAGCTTGGCAGGGTCTACTGAAGCTTTCTTT. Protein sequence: CASSLAGSTEAFF. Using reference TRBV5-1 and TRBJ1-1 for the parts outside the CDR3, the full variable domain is KAGVTQTPRYLIKTRGQQVTLSCSPISGHRSVSWYQQTPGQGLQFLFEYFSETQRNKGNFPGRFSGRQFSNSRSEMNVSTLELGDSALYLCASSLAGSTEAFFGQGTRLTVV.

The CDR3 sequence is CASSLFALNTEAFF. CDR3 bases: TGTGCCAGCAGTTTATTCGCATTGAACACTGAAGCTTTCTTT. The V and J genes are TRBV27 and TRBJ1-1; D not certain. V lost 1 base, J lost 0 bases, and 6 bases lay in between. This CDR3 has 14 residues. Germline CDR1 MNHEY, CDR2 SMNVEV (reference sequence).

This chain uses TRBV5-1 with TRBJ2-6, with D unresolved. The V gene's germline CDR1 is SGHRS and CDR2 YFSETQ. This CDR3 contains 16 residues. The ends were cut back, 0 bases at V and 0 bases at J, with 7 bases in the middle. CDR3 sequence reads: CASSLVQFSGANVLTF. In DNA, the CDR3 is TGCGCCAGCAGCTTGGTACAGTTCTCTGGGGCCAACGTCCTGACTTTC.

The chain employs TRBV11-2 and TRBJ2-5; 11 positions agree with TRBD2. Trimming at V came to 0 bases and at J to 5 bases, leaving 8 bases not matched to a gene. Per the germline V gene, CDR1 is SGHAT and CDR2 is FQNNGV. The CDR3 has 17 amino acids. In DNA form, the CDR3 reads TGTGCCAGCAGCTTAGATTTCACTAGCGGGGGCGTGGAGACCCAGTACTTC. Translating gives CASSLDFTSGGVETQYF.

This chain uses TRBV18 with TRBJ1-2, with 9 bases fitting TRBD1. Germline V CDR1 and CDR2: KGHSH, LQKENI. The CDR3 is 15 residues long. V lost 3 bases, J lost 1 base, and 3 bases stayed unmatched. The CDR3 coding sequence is TGTGCCAGCTCACCGACAGGGGGGCTTAACTATGGCTACACCTTC. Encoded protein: CASSPTGGLNYGYTF. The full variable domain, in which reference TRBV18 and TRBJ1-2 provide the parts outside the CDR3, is NAGVMQNPRHLVRRRGQEARLRCSPMKGHSHVYWYRQLPEEGLKFMVYLQKENIIDESGMPKERFSAEFPKEGPSILRIQQVVRGDSAAYFCASSPTGGLNYGYTFGSGTRLTVV.

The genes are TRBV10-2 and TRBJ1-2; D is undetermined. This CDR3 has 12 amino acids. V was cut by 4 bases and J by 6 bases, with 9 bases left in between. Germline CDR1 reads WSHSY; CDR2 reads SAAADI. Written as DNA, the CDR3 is TGCGCCAGCAGTGTGGGAGGGCATGGCTACACCTTC. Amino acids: CASSVGGHGYTF.

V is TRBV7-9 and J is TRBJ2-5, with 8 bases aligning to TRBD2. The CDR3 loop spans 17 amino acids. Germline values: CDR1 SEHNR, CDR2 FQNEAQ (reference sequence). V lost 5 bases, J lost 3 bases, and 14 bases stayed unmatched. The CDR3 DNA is TGTGCCAGCAGCCACTGGGTAGCGGGACCTTATGAAGAGACCCAGTACTTC. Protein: CASSHWVAGPYEETQYF.

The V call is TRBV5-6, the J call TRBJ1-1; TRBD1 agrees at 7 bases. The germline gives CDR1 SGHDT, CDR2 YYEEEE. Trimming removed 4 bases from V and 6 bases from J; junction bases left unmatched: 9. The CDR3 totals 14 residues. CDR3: CASSQYTGDSEAFF. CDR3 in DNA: TGTGCCAGCAGCCAATATACAGGGGACTCTGAAGCTTTCTTT.

CDR3 amino acids: CASSPPEGQPQHF. The CDR3 DNA sequence: TGTGCCAGCTCACCACCGGAGGGACAGCCCCAGCATTTT. The rearrangement joins TRBV18 to TRBJ1-5; the D is unclear. CDR1 is KGHSH and CDR2 is LQKENI in the germline V gene. The CDR3 length is 13 residues. Trimming took 0 bases from V and 7 from J, leaving 7 bases between them.

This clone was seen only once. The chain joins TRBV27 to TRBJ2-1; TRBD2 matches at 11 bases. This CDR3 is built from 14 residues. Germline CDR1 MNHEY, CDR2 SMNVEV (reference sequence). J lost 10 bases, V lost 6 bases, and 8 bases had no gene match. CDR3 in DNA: TGTGCCAGCAGCCACCCTGGGACTAGCGGAGAGCAGTTCTTC. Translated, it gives CASSHPGTSGEQFF.

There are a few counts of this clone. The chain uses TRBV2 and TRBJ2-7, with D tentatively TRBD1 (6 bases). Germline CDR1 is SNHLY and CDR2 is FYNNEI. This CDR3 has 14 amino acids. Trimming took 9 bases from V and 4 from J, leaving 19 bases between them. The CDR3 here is CASTPGQGGYEQYF. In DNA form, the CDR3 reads TGTGCCAGTACACCGGGACAAGGTGGTTACGAGCAGTACTTC.

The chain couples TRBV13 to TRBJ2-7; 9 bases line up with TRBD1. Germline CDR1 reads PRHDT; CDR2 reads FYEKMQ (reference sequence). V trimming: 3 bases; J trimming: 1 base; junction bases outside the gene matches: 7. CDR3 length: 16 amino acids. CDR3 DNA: TGTGCCAGCAGCTTCTCGGACAGGGGAATTTCCTACGAGCAGTACTTC. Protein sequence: CASSFSDRGISYEQYF.

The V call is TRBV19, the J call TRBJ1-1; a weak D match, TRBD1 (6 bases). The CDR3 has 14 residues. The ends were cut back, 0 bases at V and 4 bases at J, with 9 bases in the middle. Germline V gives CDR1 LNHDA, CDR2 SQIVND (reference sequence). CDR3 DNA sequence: TGTGCCAGTAGTATAGATCCGGGGGCCACTGAAGCTTTCTTT. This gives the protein CASSIDPGATEAFF.

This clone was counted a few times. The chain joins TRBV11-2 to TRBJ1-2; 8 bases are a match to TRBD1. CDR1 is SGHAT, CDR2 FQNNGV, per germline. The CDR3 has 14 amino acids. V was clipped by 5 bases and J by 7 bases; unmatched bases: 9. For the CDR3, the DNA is TGTGCCAGCAGCCCTGTCCAGGGGGCGAGTGGCTACACCTTC. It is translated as CASSPVQGASGYTF. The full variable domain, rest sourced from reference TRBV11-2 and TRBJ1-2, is EAGVAQSPRYKIIEKRQSVAFWCNPISGHATLYWYQQILGQGPKLLIQFQNNGVVDDSQLPKDRFSAERLKGVDSTLKIQPAKLEDSAVYLCASSPVQGASGYTFGSGTRLTVV.

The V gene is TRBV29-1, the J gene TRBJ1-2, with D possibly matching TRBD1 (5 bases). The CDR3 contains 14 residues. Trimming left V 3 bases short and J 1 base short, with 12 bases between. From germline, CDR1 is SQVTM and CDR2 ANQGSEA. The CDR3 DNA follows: TGCAGCGTTGATCGCAGGGCGGATAACTATGGCTACACCTTC. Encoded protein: CSVDRRADNYGYTF.

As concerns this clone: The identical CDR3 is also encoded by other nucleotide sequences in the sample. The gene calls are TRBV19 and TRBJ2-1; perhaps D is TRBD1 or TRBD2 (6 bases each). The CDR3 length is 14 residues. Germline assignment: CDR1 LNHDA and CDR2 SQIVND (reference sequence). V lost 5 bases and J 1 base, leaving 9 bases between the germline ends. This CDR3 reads CASSEGGSYNEQFF. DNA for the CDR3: TGTGCCAGTAGTGAGGGGGGTTCCTACAATGAGCAGTTCTTC.

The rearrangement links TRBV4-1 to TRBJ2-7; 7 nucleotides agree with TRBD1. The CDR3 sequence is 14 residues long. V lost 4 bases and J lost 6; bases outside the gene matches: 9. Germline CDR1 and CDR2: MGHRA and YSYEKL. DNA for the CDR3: TGCGCCAGCAGCCTCCTTGGACAGGCGGCCGAGCAGTACTTC. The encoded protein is CASSLLGQAAEQYF.

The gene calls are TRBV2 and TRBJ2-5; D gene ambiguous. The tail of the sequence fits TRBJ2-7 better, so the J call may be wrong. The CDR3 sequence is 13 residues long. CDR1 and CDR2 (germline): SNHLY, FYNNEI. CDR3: CASILGEAYEQYF. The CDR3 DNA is TGTGCCAGCATTCTGGGCGAGGCGTACGAGCAGTACTTC.

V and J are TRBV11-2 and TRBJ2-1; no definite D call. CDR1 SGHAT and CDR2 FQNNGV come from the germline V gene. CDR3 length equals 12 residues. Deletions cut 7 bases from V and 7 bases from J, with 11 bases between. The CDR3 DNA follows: TGTGCCAGCAACCTTATTGTAAATGAGCAGTTCTTC. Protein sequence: CASNLIVNEQFF.

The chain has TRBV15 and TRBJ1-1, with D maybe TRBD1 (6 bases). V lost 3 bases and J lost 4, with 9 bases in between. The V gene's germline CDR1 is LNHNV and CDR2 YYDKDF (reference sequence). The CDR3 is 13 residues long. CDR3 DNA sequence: TGTGCCACCAGCAGGTTCAGGGGCACTGAAGCTTTCTTT. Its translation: CATSRFRGTEAFF.

The CDR3 DNA sequence: TGTGCCAGCAGTGATGGTCCTTCCTCTGGAAACACCATATATTTT. It codes for CASSDGPSSGNTIYF. J is TRBJ1-3 and V is TRBV25-1; D call uncertain. Trimming pared 3 bases from V and 0 bases from J, leaving 9 bases between. Germline CDR1 is MGHDK and CDR2 is SYGVNS. The CDR3 covers 15 residues.

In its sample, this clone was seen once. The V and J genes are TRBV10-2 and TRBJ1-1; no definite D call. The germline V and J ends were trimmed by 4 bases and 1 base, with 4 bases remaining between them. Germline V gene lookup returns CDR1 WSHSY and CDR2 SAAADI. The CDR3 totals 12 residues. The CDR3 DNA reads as TGCGCCAGCAGTGGACAGAACACTGAAGCTTTCTTT. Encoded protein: CASSGQNTEAFF.

The CDR3 protein is CASSVEGGFGEQFF. For the CDR3, the DNA is TGTGCCAGCAGCGTAGAAGGGGGGTTCGGTGAGCAGTTCTTC. The chain joins TRBV9 to TRBJ2-1, with D perhaps given as TRBD1 or TRBD2 (6 bases each). CDR3 length: 14 residues. Germline V gives CDR1 SGDLS, CDR2 YYNGEE. V was pared by 0 bases and J by 9 bases, with 13 bases between.

CDR3 region: CASSTDMGGAFF. The CDR3 DNA reads as TGTGCCAGCAGCACCGATATGGGGGGAGCTTTCTTT. The V and J genes are TRBV7-9 and TRBJ1-1, with D possibly being TRBD1 (5 bases). Germline V gene sequence: CDR1 SEHNR, CDR2 FQNEAQ (reference sequence). The CDR3 sequence is 12 residues long. The V and J ends lost 5 bases and 10 bases respectively, with 14 bases between them.

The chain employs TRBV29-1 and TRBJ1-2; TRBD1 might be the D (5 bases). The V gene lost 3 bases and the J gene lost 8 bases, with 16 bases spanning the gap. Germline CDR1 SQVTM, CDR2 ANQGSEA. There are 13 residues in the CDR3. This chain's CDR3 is CSVDMSGTFGYTF. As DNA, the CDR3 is TGCAGCGTTGATATGTCGGGGACCTTCGGCTACACCTTC.

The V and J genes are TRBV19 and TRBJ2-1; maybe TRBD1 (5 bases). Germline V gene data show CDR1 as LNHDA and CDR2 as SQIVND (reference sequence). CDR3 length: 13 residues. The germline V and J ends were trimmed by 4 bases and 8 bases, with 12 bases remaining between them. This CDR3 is CASSTRTRDEQFF. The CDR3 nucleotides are TGTGCCAGTAGTACCCGGACACGGGATGAGCAGTTCTTC. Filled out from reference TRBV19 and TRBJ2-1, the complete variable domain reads DGGITQSPKYLFRKEGQNVTLSCEQNLNHDAMYWYRQDPGQGLRLIYYSQIVNDFQKGDIAEGYSVSREKKESFPLTVTSAQKNPTAFYLCASSTRTRDEQFFGPGTRLTVL.

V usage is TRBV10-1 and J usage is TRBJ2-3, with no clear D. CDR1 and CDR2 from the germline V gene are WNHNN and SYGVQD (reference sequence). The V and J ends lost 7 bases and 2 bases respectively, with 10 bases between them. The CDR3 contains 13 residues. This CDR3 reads CASTGSTTDTQYF. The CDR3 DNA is TGCGCCAGCACCGGGTCGACCACAGATACGCAGTATTTT.

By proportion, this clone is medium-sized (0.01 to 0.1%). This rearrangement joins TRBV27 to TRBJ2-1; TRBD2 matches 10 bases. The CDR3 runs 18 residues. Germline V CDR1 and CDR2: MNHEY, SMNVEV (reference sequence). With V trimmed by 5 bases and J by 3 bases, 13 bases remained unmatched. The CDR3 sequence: CASSPRWSGGGSYNEQFF. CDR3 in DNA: TGTGCCAGCAGTCCCCGGTGGAGCGGGGGGGGCAGCTACAATGAGCAGTTCTTC.